A selection of T cell receptor beta chains follows, all from one sample in a study of T cell changes during pregnancy in multiple sclerosis. Data came from immunoSEQ multiplex PCR; TCRdb stores just in-frame clones and leaves some out. The sample consists of some 41,000 clones, 94% of them appearing once. The sample here was CD8+ T cells from peripheral blood mononuclear cells, taken in the third trimester of pregnancy. The receptors derive from a female donor with multiple sclerosis, enrolled in a pregnancy study. Each CDR3 is given with its conserved first and last residue. D genes are given only for firm matches. A row's size may be missing; if present it is once, few, many or a size class.

d_call: NA
clone_size: NA
j_call: TRBJ2-7
v_call: TRBV28
cdr3_nt: TGTGCCAGCAGTCCTATTGTTATTGTAACCTACGAGCAGTACTTC
cdr3_aa: CASSPIVIVTYEQYF

d_call: NA
clone_size: NA
j_call: TRBJ2-7
v_call: TRBV27
cdr3_nt: TGTGCCAGCAGTTATCGACCTAGTGGCGAGCAGTACTTC
cdr3_aa: CASSYRPSGEQYF

d_call: NA
clone_size: NA
j_call: TRBJ2-7
v_call: TRBV19
cdr3_nt: TGTGCCAGTAGTATAGACAGGGGATCATACCGCTACGAGCAGTACTTC
cdr3_aa: CASSIDRGSYRYEQYF

d_call: NA
clone_size: NA
j_call: TRBJ1-5
v_call: TRBV19
cdr3_nt: TGTGCCAGTAGTATCGCCACCAGGGGCAATCAGCCCCAGCATTTT
cdr3_aa: CASSIATRGNQPQHF

d_call: NA
clone_size: NA
j_call: TRBJ2-5
v_call: TRBV15
cdr3_nt: TGTGCCACCAGCAGAGAACTTCTGACAGGTCCAACTCGGACGGAGACCCAGTACTTC
cdr3_aa: CATSRELLTGPTRTETQYF

d_call: TRBD1
clone_size: once
j_call: TRBJ2-1
v_call: TRBV27
cdr3_nt: TGTGCCAGCAGTTTATCAAGGACAGGGGCGTACAATGAGCAGTTCTTC
cdr3_aa: CASSLSRTGAYNEQFF

d_call: TRBD1
clone_size: NA
j_call: TRBJ1-3
v_call: TRBV15
cdr3_nt: TGTGCCACCAGCCGACAGGGAACGGGAAACACCATATATTTT
cdr3_aa: CATSRQGTGNTIYF

d_call: TRBD2
clone_size: once
j_call: TRBJ2-3
v_call: TRBV7-9
cdr3_nt: TGTGCCAGCAGCCACTTTAGCGGGAGGGGGCCTGATACGCAGTATTTT
cdr3_aa: CASSHFSGRGPDTQYF

d_call: TRBD2
clone_size: NA
j_call: TRBJ2-7
v_call: TRBV7-3
cdr3_nt: TGTGCCAGCAGCTTCTCCAGCGGGAGCTACGAGCAGTACTTC
cdr3_aa: CASSFSSGSYEQYF

d_call: NA
clone_size: NA
j_call: TRBJ1-3
v_call: TRBV28
cdr3_nt: TGTGCCAGCAGTTTTTGGATGACTGCGACCTCTGGAAACACCATATATTTT
cdr3_aa: CASSFWMTATSGNTIYF

d_call: NA
clone_size: NA
j_call: TRBJ2-2
v_call: TRBV29-1
cdr3_nt: TGCAGCGTTGAGTCAGAGAACACCGGGGAGCTGTTTTTT
cdr3_aa: CSVESENTGELFF

d_call: NA
clone_size: once
j_call: TRBJ2-2
v_call: TRBV6-1
cdr3_nt: TGTGCCAGCATTGGCCGGGTCAACACCGGGGAGCTGTTTTTT
cdr3_aa: CASIGRVNTGELFF

d_call: TRBD2
clone_size: NA
j_call: TRBJ2-7
v_call: TRBV2
cdr3_nt: TGTGCCAGCAGTGAAGGGCTAGCGGGAGGATACGAGCAGTACTTC
cdr3_aa: CASSEGLAGGYEQYF

d_call: TRBD2
clone_size: NA
j_call: TRBJ2-1
v_call: TRBV19
cdr3_nt: TGTGCCAGTAGTACTATAGCGGGAGCCTACAATGAGCAGTTCTTC
cdr3_aa: CASSTIAGAYNEQFF

d_call: TRBD2
clone_size: NA
j_call: TRBJ2-1
v_call: TRBV9
cdr3_nt: TGTGCCAGCAGCGCTACTAGCGGGAGGGCCAAGGAGCAGTTCTTC
cdr3_aa: CASSATSGRAKEQFF

d_call: NA
clone_size: NA
j_call: TRBJ2-5
v_call: TRBV6-6
cdr3_nt: TGTGCCAGCAGGACGAAGCGGGCGGGAGAGACCCAGTACTTC
cdr3_aa: CASRTKRAGETQYF

d_call: TRBD2
clone_size: NA
j_call: TRBJ2-5
v_call: TRBV28
cdr3_nt: TGTGCCAGCAGTGATTTGGCGGGAGGAGAGACCCAGTACTTC
cdr3_aa: CASSDLAGGETQYF

d_call: NA
clone_size: once
j_call: TRBJ2-1
v_call: TRBV10-3
cdr3_nt: TGTGCCATCAGTGACTCTGCGGGACGACAGTTCTTC
cdr3_aa: CAISDSAGRQFF

d_call: NA
clone_size: NA
j_call: TRBJ2-5
v_call: TRBV10-3
cdr3_nt: TGTGCCATCAGTGACAATTTCGAGACCCAGTACTTC
cdr3_aa: CAISDNFETQYF

d_call: TRBD1
clone_size: NA
j_call: TRBJ1-4
v_call: TRBV7-9
cdr3_nt: TGTGCCAGCAGCTTAAGGGACAGTCGGGAAAAACTGTTTTTT
cdr3_aa: CASSLRDSREKLFF

d_call: NA
clone_size: NA
j_call: TRBJ1-4
v_call: TRBV27
cdr3_nt: TGTGCCAGCAGTTACCGGACAGAAGAAAAACTGTTTTTT
cdr3_aa: CASSYRTEEKLFF

d_call: TRBD1
clone_size: once
j_call: TRBJ2-3
v_call: TRBV27
cdr3_nt: TGTGCCAGCAGTTTACTCCCGACAGGGGGGACAGATACGCAGTATTTT
cdr3_aa: CASSLLPTGGTDTQYF

d_call: NA
clone_size: once
j_call: TRBJ2-1
v_call: TRBV9
cdr3_nt: TGTGCCAGCAGCGCCAGGGATTCCTACAATGAGCAGTTCTTC
cdr3_aa: CASSARDSYNEQFF

d_call: TRBD2
clone_size: NA
j_call: TRBJ2-7
v_call: TRBV6-5
cdr3_nt: TGTGCCAGCCACCTCACCAGCGGGAGCTCCTACGAGCAGTACTTC
cdr3_aa: CASHLTSGSSYEQYF

d_call: NA
clone_size: NA
j_call: TRBJ2-5
v_call: TRBV2
cdr3_nt: TGTGCCAGCGTGGGCTCACAGGGAGAGACCCAGTACTTC
cdr3_aa: CASVGSQGETQYF

d_call: NA
clone_size: NA
j_call: TRBJ2-2
v_call: TRBV15
cdr3_nt: TGTGCCACCAGCAGAGATCGAGAAACCGGGGAGCTGTTTTTT
cdr3_aa: CATSRDRETGELFF

d_call: NA
clone_size: once
j_call: TRBJ2-2
v_call: TRBV29-1
cdr3_nt: TGCAGCGTAACTGGGGCCTCCGGGGAGCTGTTTTTT
cdr3_aa: CSVTGASGELFF

d_call: NA
clone_size: NA
j_call: TRBJ2-1
v_call: TRBV7-2
cdr3_nt: TGTGCCAGCAGCCCATGGGGGGATGAGCAGTTCTTC
cdr3_aa: CASSPWGDEQFF

d_call: NA
clone_size: NA
j_call: TRBJ1-1
v_call: TRBV19
cdr3_nt: TGTGCCAGTAGTATAGGGGACTTGAACACTGAAGCTTTCTTT
cdr3_aa: CASSIGDLNTEAFF

d_call: NA
clone_size: NA
j_call: TRBJ1-4
v_call: TRBV7-9
cdr3_nt: TGTGCCAGCAGTCTCCGGGGTAATGAAAAACTGTTTTTT
cdr3_aa: CASSLRGNEKLFF

d_call: NA
clone_size: NA
j_call: TRBJ1-1
v_call: TRBV19
cdr3_nt: TGTGCCAGTATTCTCGACCCCGGCGGATACACTGAAGCTTTCTTT
cdr3_aa: CASILDPGGYTEAFF

d_call: NA
clone_size: NA
j_call: TRBJ2-3
v_call: TRBV18
cdr3_nt: TGTGCCAGCTCACCTAGGGACTCAACTCTTTCTAGCACAGATACGCAGTATTTT
cdr3_aa: CASSPRDSTLSSTDTQYF

d_call: TRBD2
clone_size: NA
j_call: TRBJ2-1
v_call: TRBV19
cdr3_nt: TGTGCCAGTAGTATTCAAGCGGGAGGGCCGAATGAGCAGTTCTTC
cdr3_aa: CASSIQAGGPNEQFF

d_call: TRBD2
clone_size: NA
j_call: TRBJ2-3
v_call: TRBV11-2
cdr3_nt: TGTGCCAGCAGCTTCAGCGGGACGAGCACAGATACGCAGTATTTT
cdr3_aa: CASSFSGTSTDTQYF

d_call: TRBD1
clone_size: NA
j_call: TRBJ1-5
v_call: TRBV6-1
cdr3_nt: TGTGCCAGCAGTATCTGGGACAGCCTCAATCAGCCCCAGCATTTT
cdr3_aa: CASSIWDSLNQPQHF

d_call: TRBD2
clone_size: NA
j_call: TRBJ2-7
v_call: TRBV27
cdr3_nt: TGTGCCAGCAGTTTCGGAAGCGGGGGACGTGAGCAGTACTTC
cdr3_aa: CASSFGSGGREQYF

d_call: TRBD1
clone_size: NA
j_call: TRBJ1-4
v_call: TRBV7-6
cdr3_nt: TGTGCCAGCAGCTCTCCGGGACAGGGCCTAGAAAAACTGTTTTTT
cdr3_aa: CASSSPGQGLEKLFF

d_call: NA
clone_size: NA
j_call: TRBJ2-7
v_call: TRBV28
cdr3_nt: TGTGCCAGCAGTTTCCCCGGGTCCTACGAGCAGTACTTC
cdr3_aa: CASSFPGSYEQYF

d_call: TRBD1
clone_size: NA
j_call: TRBJ2-7
v_call: TRBV5-1
cdr3_nt: TGCGCCAGCAGCTTGAGAGGACAGGGACGCGAGCAGTACTTC
cdr3_aa: CASSLRGQGREQYF

d_call: TRBD1
clone_size: NA
j_call: TRBJ2-7
v_call: TRBV29-1
cdr3_nt: TGCAGCGTTGATGTGACAGGGAGCTCCTACGAGCAGTACTTC
cdr3_aa: CSVDVTGSSYEQYF

d_call: NA
clone_size: few
j_call: TRBJ2-7
v_call: TRBV15
cdr3_nt: TGTGCCACCAGCGGACAGTCCTACGAGCAGTACTTC
cdr3_aa: CATSGQSYEQYF

d_call: NA
clone_size: NA
j_call: TRBJ2-7
v_call: TRBV4-1
cdr3_nt: TGCGCCAGCAGCCAAGACCAGGGCCTGAACGAGCAGTACTTC
cdr3_aa: CASSQDQGLNEQYF

d_call: TRBD1
clone_size: NA
j_call: TRBJ2-2
v_call: TRBV15
cdr3_nt: TGTGCCACCAAGACAGGGTCTCCCGGGGAGCTGTTTTTT
cdr3_aa: CATKTGSPGELFF

d_call: NA
clone_size: NA
j_call: TRBJ2-5
v_call: TRBV6-4
cdr3_nt: TGTGCCAGCAGTGACAGTGGGGCCGAGAGGGAGACCCAGTACTTC
cdr3_aa: CASSDSGAERETQYF

d_call: TRBD1
clone_size: NA
j_call: TRBJ1-5
v_call: TRBV27
cdr3_nt: TGTGCCAGCAGGGGAACAGGGGGTAATCAGCCCCAGCATTTT
cdr3_aa: CASRGTGGNQPQHF

d_call: NA
clone_size: NA
j_call: TRBJ2-7
v_call: TRBV28
cdr3_nt: TGTGCCAGCAGTTTAAGGACTACCTCCTACGAGCAGTACTTC
cdr3_aa: CASSLRTTSYEQYF

d_call: NA
clone_size: NA
j_call: TRBJ2-1
v_call: TRBV7-6
cdr3_nt: TGTGCCAGCAGCTTAATGAGCTCCTACAATGAGCAGTTCTTC
cdr3_aa: CASSLMSSYNEQFF

d_call: TRBD1
clone_size: NA
j_call: TRBJ1-4
v_call: TRBV30
cdr3_nt: TGTGCCTGGAGTCCCGGGACAGGGGTAGCTAATGAAAAACTGTTTTTT
cdr3_aa: CAWSPGTGVANEKLFF

d_call: TRBD1
clone_size: NA
j_call: TRBJ2-7
v_call: TRBV7-9
cdr3_nt: TGTGCCAGCAGCCCTCCGGGACAGGGGCCATACGAGCAGTACTTC
cdr3_aa: CASSPPGQGPYEQYF

d_call: NA
clone_size: NA
j_call: TRBJ2-3
v_call: TRBV5-1
cdr3_nt: TGCGCCAGCAGCTTGGGGACAACTAGCACAGATACGCAGTATTTT
cdr3_aa: CASSLGTTSTDTQYF

d_call: NA
clone_size: NA
j_call: TRBJ1-1
v_call: TRBV5-8
cdr3_nt: TGTGCCAGCAGCTTAGCAGGGTGGAGGGCTAAAGCTTTCTTT
cdr3_aa: CASSLAGWRAKAFF

d_call: TRBD1
clone_size: NA
j_call: TRBJ1-1
v_call: TRBV13
cdr3_nt: TGTGCCAGCAGCTTGAGGGGACGTAGGGGACAGGGTATCTACGGGACTGAAGCTTTCTTT
cdr3_aa: CASSLRGRRGQGIYGTEAFF

d_call: TRBD2
clone_size: NA
j_call: TRBJ2-5
v_call: TRBV2
cdr3_nt: TGTGCCAGCTACGCTTTCCTAGCGGGCTTACAAGAGACCCAGTACTTC
cdr3_aa: CASYAFLAGLQETQYF